This T cell receptor (beta chain) is from a study of blood T cell repertoires in COVID-19. Study background: Collection of acute and convalescent COVID-19 samples took place in the United States, Italy and Spain. In each case, the material was cDNA or gDNA derived from T cells, B-cell-depleted T cells, or PBMCs.

Germline lookup yields CDR1 SGHNT and CDR2 YYREEE (reference sequence). V was clipped by 0 bases and J by 4 bases, with 16 bases between them. The CDR3 is 16 amino acids. Generated by immunoSEQ multiplex PCR, the TCRdb table keeps only in-frame clones and is missing some. The profile covers approximately 220,000 clones, with roughly 80% appearing a single time and 1.3% taken by the ten largest. Enrollees, about 18 to 100 years old, lived in approximately 25 US areas. Cohorts were based on clinical histories the participants reported. The V and J genes are TRBV5-4 and TRBJ1-1; D might be TRBD1 (6 bases). The receptor was derived from a middle-aged woman with acute COVID-19. The source material was PBMCs or T cells enriched from blood (not recorded which). This chain's CDR3 is CASSLGRGRGGTEAFF. The CDR3 DNA follows: TGTGCCAGCAGCTTGGGACGGGGCCGAGGGGGCACTGAAGCTTTCTTT. The whole variable domain, filled in from reference TRBV5-4 and TRBJ1-1, reads ETGVTQSPTHLIKTRGQQVTLRCSSQSGHNTVSWYQQALGQGPQFIFQYYREEENGRGNFPPRFSGLQFPNYSSELNVNALELDDSALYLCASSLGRGRGGTEAFFGQGTRLTVV.